This section outlines one TCR beta chain sequence together with its context. The data stem from a study of blood T cell repertoires in COVID-19. Study at large: There were acute and convalescent COVID-19 samples, and they came from the United States, Italy and Spain. Sources were T cells, B-cell-depleted T cells, or PBMCs; the material itself was cDNA or gDNA.

The protocol was immunoSEQ multiplex PCR, while the TCRdb copy is restricted to in-frame clones and leaves out a portion. This table has under 250,000 clones, about 91% appearing once. This CDR3 comprises 12 residues. The ends were cut back, 6 bases at V and 5 bases at J, with 10 bases in the middle. The clonotype was recovered from a man in his thirties or forties with acute or convalescent COVID-19. The chain joins TRBV12-3 or TRBV12-4 to TRBJ1-2, with D perhaps TRBD1 (6 bases). The sample was peripheral blood. CDR3 bases: TGTGCCAGCAGGAGGGGGGGATATGGCTACACCTTC. Translating gives CASRRGGYGYTF.